The 18 T cell receptor beta chains below all came from one sample that was sequenced in a study of shared clonotypes between healthy human individuals. Produced via immunoSEQ multiplex PCR; TCRdb's table is partial and in-frame only. The sample contains about 610,000 clones, less than 98% of which appear only once. Sequencing was done on a sample of naive CD4+ T cells sorted from blood. The subset here: CD45RA+ positively selected. The receptors derive from a woman younger than 45 in good health.

The gene calls are TRBV11-2 and TRBJ1-1; D is perhaps TRBD1 (5 bases). The CDR3 length is 12 residues. Per the germline V gene, CDR1 is SGHAT and CDR2 is FQNNGV. V lost 2 bases and J lost 6, with 7 bases in between. For the CDR3, the DNA is TGTGCCAGCAGCTTATGGGGGGCTGAAGCTTTCTTT. Translated, it gives CASSLWGAEAFF.

This clone occurred once. V and J are TRBV7-6 and TRBJ2-1; TRBD2 agrees at 10 bases. V gave up 1 base and J gave up 6 bases; unmatched junction bases: 15. There are 19 residues in the CDR3. Germline V CDR1 and CDR2: SGHVS, FNYEAQ. For the CDR3, the DNA is TGTGCCAGCAGCTTAGAGGTAGCGGGAGGCCCCACAGCGCTCAATGAGCAGTTCTTC. Residues: CASSLEVAGGPTALNEQFF.

As concerns this clone: This CDR3 is also generated by other DNA sequences in the sample. CDR3 protein: CASSQGPIANYGYTF. The CDR3 bases are TGCGCCAGCAGCCAAGGGCCCATAGCTAACTATGGCTACACCTTC. This chain connects TRBV4-1 to TRBJ1-2; the D is unclear. Germline CDR1 is MGHRA and CDR2 is YSYEKL. V lost 1 base to trimming and J lost 0 bases, with 9 bases between them. This CDR3 has 15 amino acids.

The J gene is TRBJ2-5, the V gene TRBV7-3; the match to TRBD2 covers 9 bases. The CDR3 contains 15 residues. After removal of 5 bases from V and 1 base from J, the junction contained 5 bases not matched to a gene. Germline V gene sequence: CDR1 SGHTA, CDR2 FQGTGA. The CDR3 sequence: CASSLSGGFQETQYF. The CDR3, as DNA: TGTGCCAGCAGCCTTAGCGGGGGATTCCAAGAGACCCAGTACTTC.

The V and J genes are TRBV7-9 and TRBJ2-5; 11 positions agree with TRBD2. The end of the DNA fits TRBJ2-7 better, so the J call may be wrong. The CDR3 loop spans 14 amino acids. Looked up from germline, CDR1 is SEHNR and CDR2 is FQNEAQ (reference sequence). DNA of the CDR3: TGTGCCAGCAGCCTAACTAGCGGGAGTAGCGAGCAGTACTTC. As protein: CASSLTSGSSEQYF.

The V call is TRBV27, the J call TRBJ2-4, with D perhaps matching TRBD1 or TRBD2 (5 bases each). The CDR3 runs 14 residues. Germline-derived CDR1 and CDR2 are MNHEY and SMNVEV (reference sequence). V lost 3 bases and J lost 5, with 11 bases in between. CDR3 sequence: CASSLNMGENIQYF. CDR3 DNA: TGTGCCAGCAGTTTGAACATGGGGGAAAACATTCAGTACTTC.

J is TRBJ2-7 and V is TRBV28, with D perhaps TRBD1 or TRBD2 (5 bases each). This CDR3 contains 14 residues. V was cut by 2 bases and J by 2 bases, with 10 bases left in between. Germline CDR1 MDHEN, CDR2 SYDVKM. The CDR3 bases are TGTGCCAGCAGTTTAGGGGGAGAGGCCTACGAGCAGTACTTC. Protein sequence: CASSLGGEAYEQYF.

J is TRBJ2-3 and V is TRBV6-5; no clear D. CDR3 length equals 13 residues. CDR1 is MNHEY, CDR2 SVGAGI, per germline. Deletions cut 6 bases from V and 4 bases from J, with 11 bases between. Here the CDR3 reads CASRYRSPDTQYF. DNA for the CDR3: TGTGCCAGCAGGTATCGCAGCCCAGATACGCAGTATTTT.

V gene TRBV10-3 combines with J gene TRBJ2-7; 9 bases are shared with TRBD2. Germline V lookup: CDR1 ENHRY, CDR2 SYGVKD. V dropped 10 bases and J dropped 2; count of bases not matched to a gene: 9. The CDR3 has 14 amino acids. CDR3 protein: CATRTTSGTYEQYF. The CDR3 region has the DNA TGTGCCACCAGGACGACTAGCGGTACCTACGAGCAGTACTTC.

The genes are TRBV5-4 and TRBJ2-1, with unresolved D. CDR1 and CDR2 from the germline V gene are SGHNT and YYREEE (reference sequence). V lost 2 bases to trimming and J lost 0 bases, with 12 bases between them. The CDR3 runs to 16 residues. The CDR3 spells CASSLRVVSSYNEQFF. DNA of the CDR3: TGTGCCAGCAGCTTACGTGTGGTGAGCTCCTACAATGAGCAGTTCTTC.

The sample holds one count of this clone. CDR3 DNA: TGCGCCAGCAGCCAGGTCGGGGGGGGTAATGAAAAACTGTTTTTT. This encodes CASSQVGGGNEKLFF. The chain couples TRBV4-1 to TRBJ1-4; maybe TRBD1 (5 bases). V was pared by 3 bases and J by 4 bases, with 12 bases between. Germline loops: CDR1 MGHRA, CDR2 YSYEKL. The length of the CDR3 is 15 residues.

As DNA, the CDR3 is TGTGCCAGCAGCACTACTAGAAGCACAGATACGCAGTATTTT. It specifies CASSTTRSTDTQYF. The chain employs TRBV6-5 and TRBJ2-3, with a weak D call TRBD2 (5 bases). V lost 6 bases, J lost 0 bases, and 10 bases lay in between. Germline V gene lookup returns CDR1 MNHEY and CDR2 SVGAGI. CDR3 length: 14 residues.

The rearrangement uses TRBV6-1 and TRBJ2-1; the D gene could be TRBD1 or TRBD2 (5 bases each). The CDR3 covers 11 residues. The germline CDR1 and CDR2 sequences are MNHNS and SASEGT. With 8 bases removed from V and 9 bases from J, the gap between germline ends came to 11 bases. This CDR3 is CASSGAGEQFF. The CDR3 coding sequence is TGTGCCAGCTCCGGGGCCGGTGAGCAGTTCTTC.

The V gene is TRBV28, the J gene TRBJ2-1; no clear D gene. Looked up from germline, CDR1 is MDHEN and CDR2 is SYDVKM. The V gene lost 6 bases and the J gene lost 1 base, with 13 bases spanning the gap. This CDR3 is 15 amino acids long. CDR3 nucleotide sequence: TGTGCCAGCAGCCTCCAAGATCTGTCCTACAATGAGCAGTTCTTC. Protein: CASSLQDLSYNEQFF.

This clone was detected once. This chain joins TRBV10-1 and TRBJ2-5, with D possibly matching TRBD2 (5 bases). Trimming took 3 bases from V and 14 from J, leaving 16 bases between them. The CDR3 sequence is 12 residues long. Germline loops: CDR1 WNHNN, CDR2 SYGVQD (reference sequence). The CDR3 is CASSDGTTRTYF. For the CDR3, the DNA is TGCGCCAGCAGTGATGGCACCACACGGACTTACTTC.

The rearrangement uses TRBV18 and TRBJ2-2; 10 nucleotides line up with TRBD2. The trim removed 7 bases at V and 5 bases at J, leaving 7 bases unmatched. CDR3 size: 15 residues. Germline V CDR1 and CDR2: KGHSH, LQKENI. CDR3 DNA: TGTGCCAGCTTACTAGCGGGAACCGTTACCGGGGAGCTGTTTTTT. This encodes CASLLAGTVTGELFF. The full variable domain, completed using reference TRBV18 and TRBJ2-2, is NAGVMQNPRHLVRRRGQEARLRCSPMKGHSHVYWYRQLPEEGLKFMVYLQKENIIDESGMPKERFSAEFPKEGPSILRIQQVVRGDSAAYFCASLLAGTVTGELFFGEGSRLTVL.

The rearrangement joins TRBV5-1 to TRBJ2-3; 7 nucleotides agree with TRBD1. Trimming at V came to 6 bases and at J to 4 bases, leaving 2 bases not matched to a gene. CDR3 length: 12 residues. Germline V gives CDR1 SGHRS, CDR2 YFSETQ. The CDR3: CASMQGADTQYF. The CDR3 DNA reads TGCGCCAGCATGCAGGGGGCAGATACGCAGTATTTT.

The chain uses TRBV10-3 and TRBJ2-5; TRBD2 is a possible D gene (5 bases). The J call may not be correct, given that the DNA end is closer to TRBJ2-7. The germline V gene has CDR1 ENHRY and CDR2 SYGVKD. The CDR3 covers 14 residues. CDR3 nucleotide sequence: TGTGCCACTGCACACTACGGGGAATCCTACGAGCAGTACTTC. The encoded protein is CATAHYGESYEQYF.